The 9 T cell receptor beta chains below come from one sample, sequenced in a study of T cell responses to AZD1222 COVID-19 vaccine. Sequenced by immunoSEQ multiplex PCR; TCRdb stores in-frame clones only, minus some. The top ten hold 9.5% to 15% of the sample, which has approximately 100,000 clones, approximately 85% seen once. The specimen comprised peripheral blood, sampled on day 0 of MenACWY control vaccination. These receptors were taken from an adult in good health.

This clone was counted a few times. This chain connects TRBV2 to TRBJ1-1, with a weak D call TRBD1 (6 bases). The CDR3 is made up of 15 amino acids. Per germline, CDR1 SNHLY and CDR2 FYNNEI. Deletions cut 6 bases from V and 0 bases from J, with 14 bases between. This chain's CDR3 is CASSTRTDMNTEAFF. Written as DNA, the CDR3 is TGTGCCAGCAGCACCCGGACAGATATGAACACTGAAGCTTTCTTT.

This sequence joins TRBV28 and TRBJ1-6; 8 nucleotides line up with TRBD1. This CDR3 has 15 residues. V gave up 5 bases and J gave up 9 bases; unmatched junction bases: 9. CDR1 and CDR2 (germline): MDHEN, SYDVKM. The CDR3 sequence is CASSPQTGDSSPLHF. The CDR3 DNA follows: TGTGCCAGCAGTCCTCAGACAGGGGATAGTTCACCCCTCCACTTT.

The chain combines TRBV7-2 with TRBJ1-3; D perhaps matches TRBD1 (5 bases). V dropped 5 bases and J dropped 1 base, with 18 bases sitting between them. From germline, CDR1 is SGHTA and CDR2 FQGNSA. This CDR3 contains 17 residues. CDR3 loop: CASSPGVPGRSGNTIYF. Here the CDR3 DNA reads TGTGCCAGCAGCCCAGGTGTCCCAGGGAGATCTGGAAACACCATATATTTT.

V gene TRBV10-3 combines with J gene TRBJ2-1; 10 bases are a match to TRBD2. J was trimmed by 0 bases and V by 2 bases; bases with no gene match: 13. This CDR3 has 20 amino acids. Germline CDR1 is ENHRY and CDR2 is SYGVKD. As DNA, the CDR3 is TGTGCCATCAGTGAGCCAGGGGGTAGCGGGGGGTTCAGCTCCTACAATGAGCAGTTCTTC. Its protein is CAISEPGGSGGFSSYNEQFF.

This chain links TRBV27 with TRBJ1-4; 8 bases align to TRBD1. Germline CDR1 MNHEY, CDR2 SMNVEV (reference sequence). The junction had 4 bases not matched to a gene; V was cut back by 8 bases and J by 8 bases. The CDR3 runs 12 residues. The CDR3: CASWTGREKLFF. For the CDR3, the DNA is TGTGCCAGCTGGACAGGGAGAGAAAAACTGTTTTTT. Combining the CDR3 with reference TRBV27 and TRBJ1-4 gives the whole variable domain EAQVTQNPRYLITVTGKKLTVTCSQNMNHEYMSWYRQDPGLGLRQIYYSMNVEVTDKGDVPEGYKVSRKEKRNFPLILESPSPNQTSLYFCASWTGREKLFFGSGTQLSVL.

This chain joins TRBV28 and TRBJ2-1, with TRBD2 identical over 15 bases. Germline trimming cut 4 bases from V and 4 bases from J; bases unmatched to any gene: 8. Germline V CDR1 and CDR2: MDHEN, SYDVKM. The CDR3 sequence is 18 residues long. The CDR3: CASSSTGLAGGSYNEQFF. In DNA form, the CDR3 reads TGTGCCAGCAGTTCTACCGGACTAGCGGGGGGGTCTTACAATGAGCAGTTCTTC.

The CDR3 protein is CASSPKDGSGYTF. The CDR3, as DNA: TGTGCCAGCTCACCAAAGGACGGGAGCGGCTACACCTTC. The chain combines TRBV18 with TRBJ1-2; no definite D call. CDR1 KGHSH and CDR2 LQKENI come from the germline V gene. The CDR3 loop spans 13 amino acids. V dropped 2 bases and J dropped 8 bases, with 12 bases sitting between them.

This clone was recorded only once. CDR3 region: CASSLGGSHTGELFF. In nucleotides, the CDR3 is TGTGCCAGCAGTTTGGGCGGCTCACACACCGGGGAGCTGTTTTTT. The V and J genes are TRBV28 and TRBJ2-2; D unresolved. Trimming cost V 3 bases and J 3 bases, with 11 bases left between them. The CDR3 runs to 15 residues. CDR1 is MDHEN, CDR2 SYDVKM, per germline.

The chain recombines TRBV7-2 with TRBJ1-6; 7 bases line up with TRBD1. The germline V gene has CDR1 SGHTA and CDR2 FQGNSA. The CDR3 runs 15 residues. J gave up 7 bases and V 5 bases, and 8 bases lay outside the gene matches. CDR3 nucleotide sequence: TGTGCCAGCAGCGCTAGACAGGGCGGGAATTCACCCCTCCACTTT. Encoded protein: CASSARQGGNSPLHF.